Sequencing of this TCR beta chain was carried out in a study of identical twins. This clonotype was seen a few times. Its specificity is unknown. The V gene lost 1 base and the J gene lost 10 bases, with 5 bases spanning the gap. This CDR3 has 12 amino acids. Germline loops: CDR1 SGHVS, CDR2 FQNEAQ. Template switching introduced a universal primer site, and the cDNA bore unique molecular identifiers. MiXCR, applied by TCRdb to the 5' RACE reads, yields one record per CDR3 protein. Of roughly 630,000 distinct CDR3 sequences listed, about 7% were seen once; the top ten hold about 1.6%. Study results and limitations: Beta out-of-frame sequences showed weaker excess twin sharing.

These data are also associated with another study on yellow fever vaccine responses in identical twins.

Source material: PBMCs. The chain recombines TRBV7-8 with TRBJ1-6; D unclear. The source is a woman younger than 35 in good health. In DNA, the CDR3 is TGTGCCAGCAGCTTAGACATATCACCCCTCCACTTT. Translated: CASSLDISPLHF.